This TCR beta chain derives from a study of T-cell reconstitution after alpha-beta-depleted transplantation in children. Study-wide findings and caveats: It was surviving recipient T cells and thymic progenitors that gave some patients high TCRbeta diversity at day 60. Reports say that about two months after transplant, the alpha-beta T cells came out of several hundred graft clones that had expanded. T-cell numbers and diversity, one year after transplant, stemmed largely from T cells that were newly produced.

The CDR3 runs to 15 residues. From germline, CDR1 is MNHEY and CDR2 SVGAGI. Unique molecular identifiers were incorporated when the TCRbeta library was constructed. One entry per CDR3 protein, called by TCRdb with MiXCR from the PCR reads. This table has under 750,000 distinct CDR3 sequences, 23% appearing once. This clonotype was detected a few times. Its target is not known. Germline is not matched at one junction end, which may reflect a read error. The sequencing here drew on PBMCs, mostly from graft donor cells, taken 360 days after TCRalphabeta/CD19-depleted stem cell transplant. This clonotype was obtained from a boy less than two years old who had a stem cell transplant for acute myeloid leukemia, so the T cells may come from the graft donor. The chain recombines TRBV6-5 with TRBJ2-3; either TRBD1 or TRBD2 may fit D (5 bases each). The CDR3 nucleotides read TGTGCCAGCACTTACTCCTCCGGGACGACAGATACGCAGTATTTT. It is translated as CASTYSSGTTDTQYF.